This is a list of T cell receptor beta chains from one sample in a study of a mutant IDH1 vaccine in newly diagnosed glioma. Using immunoSEQ multiplex PCR, the repertoire was profiled, and TCRdb retains in-frame clones only, with some absent. The table shows around 87,000 clones, with roughly 80% occurring only once. Sequencing was performed on PBMCs, taken from a glioma patient treated with radiotherapy, temozolomide or both. These receptors were collected from a woman aged 45-65 years with glioma. Both conserved end residues are part of each CDR3. Fields, in order: V gene, clone size, J gene, D gene, CDR3 DNA, CDR3 protein. D genes are given only for firm matches. A clone size is listed for some rows: how often the clone was seen (once, few, many), or a class if it is expanded.

v_gene: TRBV19
abundance: -
j_gene: TRBJ1-2
d_gene: TRBD1
CDR3nt: TGTGCCAGTAGTATTGGACAGGGGGTCTATGGCTACACCTTC
CDR3aa: CASSIGQGVYGYTF

v_gene: TRBV9
abundance: -
j_gene: TRBJ1-2
d_gene: TRBD1
CDR3nt: TGTGCCAGCAGCGTACAGGGGGACTATGGCTACACCTTC
CDR3aa: CASSVQGDYGYTF

v_gene: TRBV7-8
abundance: -
j_gene: TRBJ2-3
d_gene: -
CDR3nt: TGTGCCAGCAGCGACGGAATCCCGCGCACAGATACGCAGTATTTT
CDR3aa: CASSDGIPRTDTQYF

v_gene: TRBV9
abundance: few
j_gene: TRBJ1-4
d_gene: -
CDR3nt: TGTGCCAGCAGCGTAGGTAGTGTCGGGGCTGAAAAACTGTTTTTT
CDR3aa: CASSVGSVGAEKLFF

v_gene: TRBV5-5
abundance: -
j_gene: TRBJ1-5
d_gene: TRBD1
CDR3nt: TGTGCCAGCAGCTGGGACAGGGGATTGAATCAGCCCCAGCATTTT
CDR3aa: CASSWDRGLNQPQHF

v_gene: TRBV29-1
abundance: -
j_gene: TRBJ2-3
d_gene: TRBD2
CDR3nt: TGCAGCGTTGAAAGCGGGGGGGCTACAGATACGCAGTATTTT
CDR3aa: CSVESGGATDTQYF

v_gene: TRBV5-1
abundance: once
j_gene: TRBJ1-2
d_gene: -
CDR3nt: TGCGCCAGCAGCTTGGCCATGGGGGAGCACGATGGCTACACCTTC
CDR3aa: CASSLAMGEHDGYTF

v_gene: TRBV4-2
abundance: -
j_gene: TRBJ2-3
d_gene: -
CDR3nt: TGTGCCAGCAGCCGGGACAGCACAGATACGCAGTATTTT
CDR3aa: CASSRDSTDTQYF

v_gene: TRBV10-3
abundance: -
j_gene: TRBJ1-2
d_gene: TRBD1
CDR3nt: TGTGCCATCACCAGACAGGGGCCGGATGGCTACACCTTC
CDR3aa: CAITRQGPDGYTF

v_gene: TRBV7-9
abundance: once
j_gene: TRBJ1-3
d_gene: -
CDR3nt: TGTGCCAGCAGCTTAGTTTGGGGAAACACCATATATTTT
CDR3aa: CASSLVWGNTIYF

v_gene: TRBV30
abundance: once
j_gene: TRBJ1-2
d_gene: -
CDR3nt: TGTGCCTGGAGACGAGGGATCGACTATGGCTACACCTTC
CDR3aa: CAWRRGIDYGYTF